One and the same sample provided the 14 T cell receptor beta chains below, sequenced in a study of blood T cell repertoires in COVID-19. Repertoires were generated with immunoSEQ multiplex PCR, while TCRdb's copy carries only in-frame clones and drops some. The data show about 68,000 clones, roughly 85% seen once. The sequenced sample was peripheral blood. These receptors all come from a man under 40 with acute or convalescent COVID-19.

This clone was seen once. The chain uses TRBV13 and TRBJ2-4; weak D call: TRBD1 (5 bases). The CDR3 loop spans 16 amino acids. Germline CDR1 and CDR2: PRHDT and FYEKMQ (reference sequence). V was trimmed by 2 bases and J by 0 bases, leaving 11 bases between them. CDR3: CASSLQGPLAKNIQYF. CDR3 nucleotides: TGTGCCAGCAGCTTACAGGGCCCCTTAGCCAAAAACATTCAGTACTTC.

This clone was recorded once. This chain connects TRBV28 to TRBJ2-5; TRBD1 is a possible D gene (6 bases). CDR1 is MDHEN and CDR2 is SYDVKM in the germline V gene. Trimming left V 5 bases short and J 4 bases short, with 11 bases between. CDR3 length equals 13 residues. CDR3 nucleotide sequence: TGTGCCAGCAGTCAACGACAGGTAGAGACCCAGTACTTC. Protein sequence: CASSQRQVETQYF.

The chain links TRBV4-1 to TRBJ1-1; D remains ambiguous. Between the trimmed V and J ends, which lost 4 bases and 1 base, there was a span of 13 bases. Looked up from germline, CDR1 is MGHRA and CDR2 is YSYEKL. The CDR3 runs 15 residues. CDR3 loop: CASSPRSARNTEAFF. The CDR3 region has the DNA TGCGCCAGCAGCCCTAGAAGCGCCAGGAACACTGAAGCTTTCTTT.

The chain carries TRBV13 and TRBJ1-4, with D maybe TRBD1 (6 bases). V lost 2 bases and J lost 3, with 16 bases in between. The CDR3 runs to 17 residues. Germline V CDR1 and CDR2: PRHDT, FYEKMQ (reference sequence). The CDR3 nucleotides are TGTGCCAGCAGCTTACGTCAGGGGCGGATTGCTAATGAAAAACTGTTTTTT. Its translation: CASSLRQGRIANEKLFF.

The CDR3 DNA reads as TGTGCCAGCTCACGACTTGACCAGGGGAGGGATCAGCCCCAGCATTTT. Amino acids: CASSRLDQGRDQPQHF. The V call is TRBV18, the J call TRBJ1-5, with a weak D call TRBD1 (6 bases). Germline V gene data show CDR1 as KGHSH and CDR2 as LQKENI. The CDR3 has 16 amino acids. V lost 4 bases to trimming and J lost 5 bases, with 18 bases between them.

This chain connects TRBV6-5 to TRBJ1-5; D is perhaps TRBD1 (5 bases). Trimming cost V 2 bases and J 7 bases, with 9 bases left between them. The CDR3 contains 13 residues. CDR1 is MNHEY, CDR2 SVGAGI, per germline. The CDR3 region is CASSYREGQPQHF. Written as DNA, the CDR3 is TGTGCCAGCAGTTACAGGGAGGGGCAGCCCCAGCATTTT.

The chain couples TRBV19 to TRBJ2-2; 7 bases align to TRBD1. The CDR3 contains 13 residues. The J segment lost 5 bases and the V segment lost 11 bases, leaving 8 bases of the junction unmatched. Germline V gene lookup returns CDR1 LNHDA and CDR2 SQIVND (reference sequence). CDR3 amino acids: CAVRTGYTGELFF. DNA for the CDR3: TGTGCCGTCCGGACAGGTTATACCGGGGAGCTGTTTTTT.

Here the CDR3 DNA reads TGTGCCAGCGGGACAGGACAGGGTTTTCGGGAGCAGTACTTC. It yields the protein CASGTGQGFREQYF. This sequence joins TRBV28 and TRBJ2-7; the match to TRBD1 covers 8 bases. V gave up 8 bases and J gave up 7 bases; unmatched junction bases: 13. The CDR3 length is 14 residues. Germline V gene data show CDR1 as MDHEN and CDR2 as SYDVKM.

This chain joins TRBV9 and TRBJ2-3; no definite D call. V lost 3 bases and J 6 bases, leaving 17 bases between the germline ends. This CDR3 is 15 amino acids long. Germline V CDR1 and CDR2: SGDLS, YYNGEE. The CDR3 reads CASSAVVANLDTQYF. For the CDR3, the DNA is TGTGCCAGCAGCGCCGTTGTAGCAAACCTGGATACGCAGTATTTT.

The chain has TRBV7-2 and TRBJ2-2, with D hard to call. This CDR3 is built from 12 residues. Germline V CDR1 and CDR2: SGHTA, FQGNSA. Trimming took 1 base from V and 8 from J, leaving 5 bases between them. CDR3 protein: CASSLVLGELFF. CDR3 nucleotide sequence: TGTGCCAGCAGCTTAGTATTAGGGGAGCTGTTTTTT.

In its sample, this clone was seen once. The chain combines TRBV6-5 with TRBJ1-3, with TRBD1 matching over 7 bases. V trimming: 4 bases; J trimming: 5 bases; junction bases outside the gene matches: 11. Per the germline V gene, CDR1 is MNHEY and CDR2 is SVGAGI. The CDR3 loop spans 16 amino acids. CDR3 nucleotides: TGTGCCAGCAGTTCCGACAGCAACAGGGGAAGAAACACCATATATTTT. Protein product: CASSSDSNRGRNTIYF.

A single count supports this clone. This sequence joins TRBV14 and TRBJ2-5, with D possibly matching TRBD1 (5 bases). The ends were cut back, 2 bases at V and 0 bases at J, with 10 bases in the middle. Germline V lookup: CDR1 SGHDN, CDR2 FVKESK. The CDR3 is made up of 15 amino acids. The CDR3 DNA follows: TGTGCCAGCAGCCAATTTAGCAGGGACCAAGAGACCCAGTACTTC. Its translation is CASSQFSRDQETQYF.

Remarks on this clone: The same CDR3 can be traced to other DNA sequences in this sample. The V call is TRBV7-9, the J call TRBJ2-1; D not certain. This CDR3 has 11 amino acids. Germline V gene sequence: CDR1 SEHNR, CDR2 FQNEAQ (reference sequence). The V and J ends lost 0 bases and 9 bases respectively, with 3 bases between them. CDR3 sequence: CASSLAGEQFF. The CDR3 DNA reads TGTGCCAGCAGCTTAGCCGGTGAGCAGTTCTTC.

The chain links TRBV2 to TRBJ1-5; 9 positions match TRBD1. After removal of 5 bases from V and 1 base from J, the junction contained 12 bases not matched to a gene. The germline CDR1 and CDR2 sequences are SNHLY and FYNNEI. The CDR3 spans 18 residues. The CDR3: CASSTLPGQGGSNQPQHF. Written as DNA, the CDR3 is TGTGCCAGCAGTACTCTACCGGGACAGGGAGGAAGCAATCAGCCCCAGCATTTT.